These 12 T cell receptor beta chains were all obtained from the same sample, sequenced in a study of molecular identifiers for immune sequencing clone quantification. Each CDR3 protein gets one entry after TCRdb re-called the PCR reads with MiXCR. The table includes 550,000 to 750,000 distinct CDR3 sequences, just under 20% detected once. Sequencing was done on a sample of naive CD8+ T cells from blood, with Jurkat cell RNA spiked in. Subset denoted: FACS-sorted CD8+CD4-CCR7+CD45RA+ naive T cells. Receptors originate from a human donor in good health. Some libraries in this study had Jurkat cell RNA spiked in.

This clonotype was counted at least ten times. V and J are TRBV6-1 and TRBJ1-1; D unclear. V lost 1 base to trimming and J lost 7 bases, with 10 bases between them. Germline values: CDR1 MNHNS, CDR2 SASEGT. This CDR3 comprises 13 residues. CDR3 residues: CASSEVGVNEAFF. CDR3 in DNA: TGTGCCAGCAGTGAAGTGGGTGTAAATGAAGCTTTCTTT.

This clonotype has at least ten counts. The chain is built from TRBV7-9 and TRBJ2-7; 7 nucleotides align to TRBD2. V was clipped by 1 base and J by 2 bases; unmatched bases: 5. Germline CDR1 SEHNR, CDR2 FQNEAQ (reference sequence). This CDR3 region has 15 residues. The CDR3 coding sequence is TGTGCCAGCAGCTTAGTGGGGGAGGGACCCTACGAGCAGTACTTC. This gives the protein CASSLVGEGPYEQYF. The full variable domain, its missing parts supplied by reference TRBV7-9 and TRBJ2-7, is DTGVSQNPRHKITKRGQNVTFRCDPISEHNRLYWYRQTLGQGPEFLTYFQNEAQLEKSRLLSDRFSAERPKGSFSTLEIQRTEQGDSAMYLCASSLVGEGPYEQYFGPGTRLTVT.

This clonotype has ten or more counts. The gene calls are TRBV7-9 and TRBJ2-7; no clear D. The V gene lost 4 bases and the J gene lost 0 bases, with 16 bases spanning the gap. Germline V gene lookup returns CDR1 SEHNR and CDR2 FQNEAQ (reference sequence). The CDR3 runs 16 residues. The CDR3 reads CASSSGAVDFSYEQYF. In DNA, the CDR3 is TGTGCCAGCAGCTCCGGAGCCGTCGATTTCTCCTACGAGCAGTACTTC. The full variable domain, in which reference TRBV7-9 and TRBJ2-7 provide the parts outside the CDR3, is DTGVSQNPRHKITKRGQNVTFRCDPISEHNRLYWYRQTLGQGPEFLTYFQNEAQLEKSRLLSDRFSAERPKGSFSTLEIQRTEQGDSAMYLCASSSGAVDFSYEQYFGPGTRLTVT.

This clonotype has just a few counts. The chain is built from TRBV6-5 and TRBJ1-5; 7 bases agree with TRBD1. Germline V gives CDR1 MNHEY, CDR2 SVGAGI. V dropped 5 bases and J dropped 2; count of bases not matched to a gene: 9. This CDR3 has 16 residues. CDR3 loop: CASSEAGQMGNQPQHF. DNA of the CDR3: TGTGCCAGCAGTGAGGCGGGACAGATGGGCAATCAGCCCCAGCATTTT.

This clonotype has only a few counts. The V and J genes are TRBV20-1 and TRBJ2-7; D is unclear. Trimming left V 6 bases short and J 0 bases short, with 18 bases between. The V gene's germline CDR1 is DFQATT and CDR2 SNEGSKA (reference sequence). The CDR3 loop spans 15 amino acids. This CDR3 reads CSAKPGDFSSYEQYF. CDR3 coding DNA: TGCAGTGCAAAACCAGGTGACTTCAGCTCCTACGAGCAGTACTTC.

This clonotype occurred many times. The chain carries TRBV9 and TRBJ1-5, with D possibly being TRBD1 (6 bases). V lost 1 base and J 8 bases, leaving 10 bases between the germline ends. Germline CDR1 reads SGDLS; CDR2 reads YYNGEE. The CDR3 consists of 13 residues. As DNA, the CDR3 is TGTGCCAGCAGCGTACGGGACACCGAGCCCCAGCATTTT. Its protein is CASSVRDTEPQHF.

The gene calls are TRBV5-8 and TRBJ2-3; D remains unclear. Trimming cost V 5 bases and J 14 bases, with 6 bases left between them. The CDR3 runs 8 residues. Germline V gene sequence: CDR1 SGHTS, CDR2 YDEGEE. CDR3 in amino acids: CASSPPYF. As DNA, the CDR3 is TGTGCCAGCAGTCCGCCGTATTTT.

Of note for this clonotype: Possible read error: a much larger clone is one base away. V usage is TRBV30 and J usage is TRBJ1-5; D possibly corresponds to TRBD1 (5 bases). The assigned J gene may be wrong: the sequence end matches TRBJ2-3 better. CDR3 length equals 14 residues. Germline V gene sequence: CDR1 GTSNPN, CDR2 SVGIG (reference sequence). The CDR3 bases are TGTGCCTGGAGTGATAAAACAGGAATTCAGCCCCAGTATTTT. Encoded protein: CAWSDKTGIQPQYF.

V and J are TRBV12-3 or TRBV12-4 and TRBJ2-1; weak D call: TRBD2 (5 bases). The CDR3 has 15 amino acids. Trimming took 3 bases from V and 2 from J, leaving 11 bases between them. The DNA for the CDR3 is TGTGCCAGCAGTTTGGAGGTGGGCCCCTACAATGAGCAGTTCTTC. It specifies CASSLEVGPYNEQFF.

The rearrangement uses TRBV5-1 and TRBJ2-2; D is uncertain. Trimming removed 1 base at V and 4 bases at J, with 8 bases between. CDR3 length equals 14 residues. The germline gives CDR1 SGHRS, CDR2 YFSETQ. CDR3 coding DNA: TGCGCCAGCAGCTTGTCTTTCTCCACCGGGGAGCTGTTTTTT. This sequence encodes CASSLSFSTGELFF.

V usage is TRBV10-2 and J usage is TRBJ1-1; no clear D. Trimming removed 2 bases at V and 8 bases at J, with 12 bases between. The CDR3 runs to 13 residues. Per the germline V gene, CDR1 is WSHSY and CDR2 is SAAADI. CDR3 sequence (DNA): TGCGCCAGCAGTGAGGTTGGCGGAGACGAAGCTTTCTTT. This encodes CASSEVGGDEAFF.

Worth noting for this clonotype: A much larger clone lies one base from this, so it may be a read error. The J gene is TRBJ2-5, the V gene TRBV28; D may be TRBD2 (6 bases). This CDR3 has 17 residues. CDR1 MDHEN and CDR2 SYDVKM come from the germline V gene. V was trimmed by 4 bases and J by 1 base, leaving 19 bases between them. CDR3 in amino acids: CASSSDEGGGCQETQYF. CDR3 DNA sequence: TGTGCCAGCAGTTCCGACGAAGGAGGAGGGTGCCAAGAGACCCAGTACTTC.